This T cell receptor (beta chain) emerged from a study of T cell repertoires in cytomegalovirus infection. Study background: Public TCR beta signatures provided an indication of both CMV infection and a matching HLA type.

General study results and limits: In two of eight donors, the top clonotype was HLA-C-restricted CMV-specific. Cumulative public TCR beta family frequency identified CMV carriers with the relevant HLA.

TCRdb processed the reads anew with MiXCR; each CDR3 protein has one entry. The sample consists of fewer than 900,000 distinct CDR3 sequences, around 29% of them appearing once. For this clonotype: What it recognizes is unknown.

The CDR3 loop spans 14 amino acids. The V end lost 2 bases, the J end lost 6 bases, and 12 bases lay between the germline ends. Germline V gene data show CDR1 as MNHEY and CDR2 as SMNVEV (reference sequence). This receptor was taken from a human donor in good health (CMV status not recorded). Some clones in this sample may be carry-over from other donors' samples. The sequenced sample was cultured CD8+ T cells from PBMCs, obtained from culture after CMV antigen stimulation. The rearrangement joins TRBV27 to TRBJ2-3; D remains unclear. CDR3 protein: CASSLMGIPDTQYF. CDR3 bases: TGTGCCAGCAGTTTAATGGGCATCCCGGATACGCAGTATTTT.